These 6 T cell receptor beta chains originate from one sample sequenced in a study of T cell clones after liver transplantation (dated by TCRdb to about 2019). The protocol used for the library was the immunoSEQ multiplex PCR assay. TCRdb mirrors the immuneACCESS table, restricted to in-frame sequences. Some clones are absent from its copies; in checked studies, under half trace to an unresolved V gene, and the reason for the others is unknown. The sample table records around 60,000 clones; 70% to 75% of these occur just once. The ten largest clones represent 15% of the sample. The time point label corresponds to: pre-transplant. The sample here was CD4+ T cells from blood, taken before liver transplant. Every receptor here comes from a human donor who received a liver transplant.

There are a few counts of this clone. This chain uses TRBV27 with TRBJ2-1; 8 bases match TRBD2. Germline loops: CDR1 MNHEY, CDR2 SMNVEV (reference sequence). V shed 5 bases and J 6 bases; nucleotides not matched to a gene: 12. This CDR3 spans 16 amino acids. The CDR3 protein is CASSHPTGGLGNEQFF. CDR3 coding DNA: TGTGCCAGCAGTCACCCTACGGGGGGGCTAGGCAATGAGCAGTTCTTC.

The chain combines TRBV9 with TRBJ1-1; D is unresolved. The V and J ends lost 4 bases and 3 bases respectively, with 13 bases between them. Germline CDR1 and CDR2: SGDLS and YYNGEE. The CDR3 loop spans 14 amino acids. CDR3 loop: CASSPHLEDTEAFF. As DNA, the CDR3 is TGTGCCAGCAGCCCTCATTTGGAGGACACTGAAGCTTTCTTT. Full variable domain (rest looked up from reference TRBV9 and TRBJ1-1): DSGVTQTPKHLITATGQRVTLRCSPRSGDLSVYWYQQSLDQGLQFLIQYYNGEERAKGNILERFSAQQFPDLHSELNLSSLELGDSALYFCASSPHLEDTEAFFGQGTRLTVV.

This chain's CDR3 is CASSYDRASGNTIYF. The CDR3 DNA is TGTGCCAGCAGTTACGACAGGGCCTCTGGAAACACCATATATTTT. This chain joins TRBV6-5 and TRBJ1-3; 7 positions agree with TRBD1. The germline gives CDR1 MNHEY, CDR2 SVGAGI. This CDR3 has 15 residues. The trim removed 2 bases at V and 0 bases at J, leaving 1 base unmatched.

This clone was seen a few times. The chain uses TRBV18 and TRBJ2-3; D might be TRBD2 (5 bases). The germline V and J ends were trimmed by 3 bases and 11 bases, with 15 bases remaining between them. CDR1 is KGHSH, CDR2 LQKENI, per germline. This CDR3 has 13 residues. The CDR3 bases are TGTGCCAGCTCACCCGACTCGAATACTAGGCAGTATTTT. Its protein is CASSPDSNTRQYF.

There are many counts of this clone. The chain carries TRBV9 and TRBJ1-1; D gene unclear. This CDR3 has 13 amino acids. V lost 0 bases and J 4 bases, leaving 7 bases between the germline ends. Germline V lookup: CDR1 SGDLS, CDR2 YYNGEE. This CDR3 is CASSVVMATEAFF. The DNA of the CDR3 is TGTGCCAGCAGCGTAGTGATGGCCACTGAAGCTTTCTTT. Full variable domain (rest looked up from reference TRBV9 and TRBJ1-1): DSGVTQTPKHLITATGQRVTLRCSPRSGDLSVYWYQQSLDQGLQFLIQYYNGEERAKGNILERFSAQQFPDLHSELNLSSLELGDSALYFCASSVVMATEAFFGQGTRLTVV.

This clone was seen more than once but under ten times. The gene calls are TRBV18 and TRBJ2-7; D remains ambiguous. CDR3 length: 15 residues. Trimming shortened V by 0 bases and J by 1 base, and 10 bases separated the two germline ends. Per the germline V gene, CDR1 is KGHSH and CDR2 is LQKENI. The CDR3 DNA reads TGTGCCAGCTCACCACCATCCCCGCGGTCCTACGAGCAGTACTTC. Translation gives CASSPPSPRSYEQYF.